The next 27 T cell receptor beta chains were all read from a single sample in a study of blood T cell repertoires in COVID-19. TCRdb keeps only in-frame clones here, not all; method: immunoSEQ multiplex PCR. Counted here are 95,000 to 100,000 clones, around 87% occurring once; the ten biggest clones make up roughly 10%. What was sequenced was peripheral blood. These receptors all stem from a woman aged 25 to 45 with acute or convalescent COVID-19.

The chain is built from TRBV5-8 and TRBJ1-6; 9 bases match TRBD1. This CDR3 is 15 amino acids long. The trim removed 0 bases at V and 6 bases at J, leaving 1 base unmatched. In germline, CDR1 is SGHTS, CDR2 YDEGEE. The DNA for the CDR3 is TGTGCCAGCAGCTTGGGGGGACAGGGTAATTCACCCCTCCACTTT. It encodes CASSLGGQGNSPLHF.

The chain couples TRBV18 to TRBJ1-4, with 7 bases identical to TRBD1. V lost 3 bases to trimming and J lost 4 bases; unmatched junction nucleotides: 5. Germline CDR1 reads KGHSH; CDR2 reads LQKENI. CDR3 length: 15 amino acids. CDR3: CASSPPGQLNEKLFF. CDR3 nucleotides: TGTGCCAGCTCACCGCCGGGACAGCTTAATGAAAAACTGTTTTTT. Using reference TRBV18 and TRBJ1-4 for the parts outside the CDR3, the full variable domain is NAGVMQNPRHLVRRRGQEARLRCSPMKGHSHVYWYRQLPEEGLKFMVYLQKENIIDESGMPKERFSAEFPKEGPSILRIQQVVRGDSAAYFCASSPPGQLNEKLFFGSGTQLSVL.

V and J are TRBV11-2 and TRBJ1-2; possible D gene TRBD1, 6 bases. Trimming took off 2 bases at V and 1 base at J, with 14 bases between the two ends. The germline V gene encodes CDR1 SGHAT and CDR2 FQNNGV. The CDR3 is 16 amino acids. For the CDR3, the DNA is TGTGCCAGCAGCTTAAGAGCAGGGGCGGATAACTATGGCTACACCTTC. It encodes CASSLRAGADNYGYTF.

The rearrangement joins TRBV9 to TRBJ1-1, with 8 bases lining up with TRBD1. There are 14 residues in the CDR3. The germline CDR1 and CDR2 sequences are SGDLS and YYNGEE. V shed 3 bases and J 5 bases; nucleotides not matched to a gene: 6. This CDR3 is CASSEGQVITEAFF. CDR3 coding DNA: TGTGCCAGCAGCGAGGGACAGGTGATAACTGAAGCTTTCTTT.

The chain combines TRBV6-5 with TRBJ1-1, with D possibly matching TRBD1 (6 bases). Germline V gene lookup returns CDR1 MNHEY and CDR2 SVGAGI. The CDR3 runs to 13 residues. Trimming took off 6 bases at V and 5 bases at J, with 13 bases between the two ends. CDR3 sequence: CASSGQIDTEAFF. CDR3 nucleotide sequence: TGTGCCAGCAGCGGACAGATAGATACTGAAGCTTTCTTT.

This chain links TRBV27 with TRBJ1-2, with D possibly matching TRBD1 (5 bases). Trimming took 6 bases from V and 4 from J, leaving 9 bases between them. CDR1 is MNHEY, CDR2 SMNVEV, per germline (reference sequence). This CDR3 has 12 amino acids. CDR3 sequence: CASRDTFYGYTF. The CDR3 bases are TGTGCCAGCAGGGACACGTTCTATGGCTACACCTTC.

The V and J genes are TRBV9 and TRBJ2-2, with D possibly being TRBD1 (5 bases). CDR3 length: 14 amino acids. V lost 4 bases and J 1 base, leaving 8 bases between the germline ends. Germline V gives CDR1 SGDLS, CDR2 YYNGEE. CDR3: CASSRQLNTGELFF. The CDR3, as DNA: TGTGCCAGCAGCCGACAGCTGAACACCGGGGAGCTGTTTTTT.

The V and J genes are TRBV30 and TRBJ2-7; 8 bases agree with TRBD1. Germline V gene data show CDR1 as GTSNPN and CDR2 as SVGIG (reference sequence). CDR3 size: 16 residues. After removal of 0 bases from V and 3 bases from J, the junction contained 10 bases not matched to a gene. CDR3 loop: CAWSVGWSGQGYEQYF. The CDR3 DNA follows: TGTGCCTGGAGTGTAGGATGGTCCGGACAGGGCTACGAGCAGTACTTC.

In nucleotides, the CDR3 is TGCGCCAGCACCACCTCCAGGGGCTCCTACGAGCAGTACTTC. It codes for CASTTSRGSYEQYF. The V gene is TRBV10-2, the J gene TRBJ2-7; possible D gene TRBD1, 6 bases. The germline gives CDR1 WSHSY, CDR2 SAAADI. The CDR3 is made up of 14 amino acids. Between the trimmed V and J ends, which lost 7 bases and 0 bases, there was a span of 13 bases.

This clone occurred a few times. The rearrangement links TRBV5-1 to TRBJ2-3; 9 bases agree with TRBD2. In germline, CDR1 is SGHRS, CDR2 YFSETQ. This CDR3 is built from 16 residues. The trim removed 3 bases at V and 5 bases at J, leaving 10 bases unmatched. In DNA, the CDR3 is TGCGCCAGCAGCTCAGGGAGTAGCGGGGGTAAAGATACGCAGTATTTT. Protein: CASSSGSSGGKDTQYF.

This chain links TRBV10-3 with TRBJ2-2; 9 bases fit TRBD1. Germline CDR1 is ENHRY and CDR2 is SYGVKD. CDR3 length: 15 residues. Unmatched junction bases numbered 8, after V lost 7 bases and J lost 5 bases. CDR3 in amino acids: CAITPGTGQTGELFF. CDR3 DNA sequence: TGTGCCATCACCCCCGGGACAGGGCAGACCGGGGAGCTGTTTTTT.

This chain uses TRBV15 with TRBJ1-3; D is possibly TRBD1 (6 bases). Trimming stripped 1 base from V and 2 bases from J, with 6 bases between. Germline CDR1 and CDR2: LNHNV and YYDKDF (reference sequence). The CDR3 spans 14 residues. The CDR3 reads CATSRGTAGNTIYF. CDR3 DNA sequence: TGTGCCACCAGCAGAGGGACAGCTGGAAACACCATATATTTT. Combining the CDR3 with reference TRBV15 and TRBJ1-3 gives the whole variable domain DAMVIQNPRYQVTQFGKPVTLSCSQTLNHNVMYWYQQKSSQAPKLLFHYYDKDFNNEADTPDNFQSRRPNTSFCFLDIRSPGLGDTAMYLCATSRGTAGNTIYFGEGSWLTVV.

This clone was seen a handful of times. The genes are TRBV14 and TRBJ2-2, with TRBD2 identical over 10 bases. CDR3 length: 16 residues. The germline V gene encodes CDR1 SGHDN and CDR2 FVKESK. V was pared by 2 bases and J by 3 bases, with 3 bases of the junction left unmatched. CDR3 loop: CASSQRLAGDTGELFF. The CDR3 nucleotides read TGTGCCAGCAGCCAAAGACTAGCGGGTGACACCGGGGAGCTGTTTTTT. Drawing the rest from reference TRBV14 and TRBJ2-2, the complete variable domain is EAGVTQFPSHSVIEKGQTVTLRCDPISGHDNLYWYRRVMGKEIKFLLHFVKESKQDESGMPNNRFLAERTGGTYSTLKVQPAELEDSGVYFCASSQRLAGDTGELFFGEGSRLTVL.

The chain carries TRBV7-8 and TRBJ1-1; D is perhaps TRBD1 (5 bases). The V gene lost 5 bases and the J gene lost 1 base, with 14 bases spanning the gap. This CDR3 region has 15 residues. Germline lookup yields CDR1 SGHVS and CDR2 FQNEAQ. Here the CDR3 reads CASSTRDSWNTEAFF. CDR3 nucleotide sequence: TGTGCCAGCAGCACCCGGGACTCATGGAACACTGAAGCTTTCTTT.

This clone was observed once. This chain links TRBV5-1 with TRBJ2-3, with 10 bases aligning to TRBD2. Unmatched junction bases numbered 7, after V lost 1 base and J lost 5 bases. CDR1 is SGHRS, CDR2 YFSETQ, per germline. The CDR3 spans 16 residues. CDR3: CASSLWTSGYRDTQYF. Here the CDR3 DNA reads TGCGCCAGCAGCTTGTGGACTAGCGGTTATAGAGATACGCAGTATTTT.

The genes are TRBV28 and TRBJ1-2; the D is unclear. This CDR3 region has 13 residues. CDR1 is MDHEN, CDR2 SYDVKM, per germline. V lost 2 bases, J lost 4 bases, and 8 bases lay in between. This CDR3 is CASSLGQFYGYTF. The CDR3 nucleotides read TGTGCCAGCAGTTTAGGGCAGTTCTATGGCTACACCTTC.

J is TRBJ2-3 and V is TRBV3-1 (or the pseudogene TRBV3-2), with 10 bases that match TRBD2. Per germline, CDR1 LGHDT and CDR2 YNNKEL (reference sequence). This CDR3 contains 16 residues. The junction had 4 bases not matched to a gene; V was cut back by 4 bases and J by 0 bases. The CDR3 region is CASSLWTSGSTDTQYF. For the CDR3, the DNA is TGTGCCAGCAGCCTTTGGACTAGCGGAAGCACAGATACGCAGTATTTT.

The chain combines TRBV3-1 (or the pseudogene TRBV3-2) with TRBJ1-1; D is ambiguous. Germline-derived CDR1 and CDR2 are LGHDT and YNNKEL (reference sequence). V was trimmed by 11 bases and J by 5 bases, leaving 15 bases between them. The CDR3 runs 12 residues. DNA for the CDR3: TGTGCCGTCGCCGGGATTATAACTGAAGCTTTCTTT. This gives the protein CAVAGIITEAFF.

This clone was counted between two and nine times. The V call is TRBV2, the J call TRBJ1-3, with D perhaps TRBD1 (5 bases). CDR1 is SNHLY, CDR2 FYNNEI, per germline. The CDR3 is made up of 16 amino acids. V was trimmed by 6 bases and J by 0 bases, leaving 15 bases between them. This chain's CDR3 is CASRIGGDSSGNTIYF. The CDR3 DNA reads as TGTGCCAGCAGAATAGGTGGGGACTCCTCTGGAAACACCATATATTTT.

This chain joins TRBV5-1 and TRBJ2-7; D uncertain. Germline CDR1 SGHRS, CDR2 YFSETQ. V shed 4 bases and J shed 2 bases, with 13 bases lying between them. This CDR3 comprises 14 residues. The CDR3 protein is CASSSGGSAYEQYF. CDR3 nucleotides: TGCGCCAGCAGCAGTGGTGGCTCAGCCTACGAGCAGTACTTC.

In its sample, this clone was seen a few times. The gene calls are TRBV9 and TRBJ1-2; 8 bases fit TRBD1. V shed 3 bases, J shed 8 bases, and the junction held 12 bases outside the gene matches. CDR1 and CDR2 from the germline V gene are SGDLS and YYNGEE. CDR3 size: 15 residues. The CDR3 nucleotides are TGTGCCAGCAGCGCCTCTACTGGGACAGGCGGCGGCTACACCTTC. Protein sequence: CASSASTGTGGGYTF.

This chain uses TRBV20-1 with TRBJ2-3; TRBD2 is a possible D gene (6 bases). Germline V lookup: CDR1 DFQATT, CDR2 SNEGSKA (reference sequence). The CDR3 spans 11 residues. The ends were cut back, 6 bases at V and 5 bases at J, with 9 bases in the middle. The CDR3 region is CSAGGVDTQYF. The CDR3 DNA follows: TGCAGTGCCGGGGGAGTAGATACGCAGTATTTT.

This clone was picked up one time. This CDR3 is CAISEELGPPGNYGYTF. The CDR3, as DNA: TGTGCCATCAGTGAAGAGTTAGGTCCCCCAGGAAACTATGGCTACACCTTC. The chain links TRBV10-3 to TRBJ1-2; D unresolved. Germline values: CDR1 ENHRY, CDR2 SYGVKD. The V and J ends lost 3 bases and 2 bases respectively, with 19 bases between them. The CDR3 length is 17 residues.

The chain uses TRBV5-1 and TRBJ2-7; weak D call: TRBD1 (6 bases). Germline V gene data show CDR1 as SGHRS and CDR2 as YFSETQ. Trimming pared 0 bases from V and 6 bases from J, leaving 16 bases between. The CDR3 is made up of 15 amino acids. In DNA, the CDR3 is TGCGCCAGCAGCTTGGCGCACAGGGTAAGAGGCGAGCAGTACTTC. Amino acid sequence: CASSLAHRVRGEQYF.

This clone was found a few times. This chain uses TRBV7-2 with TRBJ1-3; the match to TRBD1 covers 9 bases. The junction had 9 bases not matched to a gene; V was cut back by 3 bases and J by 3 bases. CDR3 length: 17 residues. Germline loops: CDR1 SGHTA, CDR2 FQGNSA. The CDR3 DNA reads as TGTGCCAGCAGCTTTGGGAACAGGGGGCTTGGTGGAAACACCATATATTTT. Amino acid sequence: CASSFGNRGLGGNTIYF.

The rearrangement links TRBV9 to TRBJ1-2, with a weak D call TRBD1 (5 bases). Between the trimmed V and J ends, which lost 4 bases and 8 bases, there was a span of 21 bases. The CDR3 consists of 15 residues. Germline CDR1 is SGDLS and CDR2 is YYNGEE. The CDR3 DNA sequence: TGTGCCAGCAGCCCCCGGCAGCAAGGGGAAGGGGGCTACACCTTC. This sequence encodes CASSPRQQGEGGYTF.

The CDR3 protein is CASSRGPGSDNSPLHF. The CDR3 coding sequence is TGTGCCAGCAGCCGCGGACCAGGGTCGGATAATTCACCCCTCCACTTT. The gene calls are TRBV14 and TRBJ1-6; possibly TRBD1 for D (5 bases). Germline CDR1 SGHDN, CDR2 FVKESK. The CDR3 has 16 residues. V was clipped by 4 bases and J by 5 bases, with 15 bases between them.